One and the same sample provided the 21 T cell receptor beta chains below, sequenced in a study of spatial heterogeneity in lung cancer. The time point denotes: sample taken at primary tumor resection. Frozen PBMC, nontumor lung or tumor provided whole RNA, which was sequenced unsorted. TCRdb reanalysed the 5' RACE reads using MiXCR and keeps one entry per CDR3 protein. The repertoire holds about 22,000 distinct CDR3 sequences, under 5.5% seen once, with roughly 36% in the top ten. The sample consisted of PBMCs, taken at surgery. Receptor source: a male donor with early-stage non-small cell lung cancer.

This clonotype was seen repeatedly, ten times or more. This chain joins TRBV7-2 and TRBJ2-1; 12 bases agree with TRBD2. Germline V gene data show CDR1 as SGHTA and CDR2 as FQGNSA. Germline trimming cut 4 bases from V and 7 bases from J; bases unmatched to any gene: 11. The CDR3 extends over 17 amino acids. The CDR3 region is CASSSNGASGRGNEQFF. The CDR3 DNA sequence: TGTGCCAGCAGCTCCAACGGGGCTAGCGGGAGGGGAAATGAGCAGTTCTTC. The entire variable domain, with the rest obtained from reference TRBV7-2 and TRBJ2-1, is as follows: GAGVSQSPSNKVTEKGKDVELRCDPISGHTALYWYRQSLGQGLEFLIYFQGNSAPDKSGLPSDRFSAERTGGSVSTLTIQRTQQEDSAVYLCASSSNGASGRGNEQFFGPGTRLTVL.

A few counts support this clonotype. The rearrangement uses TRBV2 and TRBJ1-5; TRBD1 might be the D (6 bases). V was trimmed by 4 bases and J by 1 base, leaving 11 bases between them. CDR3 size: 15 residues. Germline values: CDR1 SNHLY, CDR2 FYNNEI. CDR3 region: CASSVGGTSNQPQHF. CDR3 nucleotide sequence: TGTGCCAGCAGTGTAGGGGGAACCAGCAATCAGCCCCAGCATTTT.

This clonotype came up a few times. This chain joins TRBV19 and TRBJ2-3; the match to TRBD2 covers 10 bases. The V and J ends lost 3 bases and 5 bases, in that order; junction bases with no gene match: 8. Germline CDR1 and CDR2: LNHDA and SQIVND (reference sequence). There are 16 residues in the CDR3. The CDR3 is CASSILAGAVRDTQYF. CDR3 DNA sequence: TGTGCCAGTAGTATCCTAGCGGGGGCGGTCAGAGATACGCAGTATTTT. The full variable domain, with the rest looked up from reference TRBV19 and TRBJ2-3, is DGGITQSPKYLFRKEGQNVTLSCEQNLNHDAMYWYRQDPGQGLRLIYYSQIVNDFQKGDIAEGYSVSREKKESFPLTVTSAQKNPTAFYLCASSILAGAVRDTQYFGPGTRLTVL.

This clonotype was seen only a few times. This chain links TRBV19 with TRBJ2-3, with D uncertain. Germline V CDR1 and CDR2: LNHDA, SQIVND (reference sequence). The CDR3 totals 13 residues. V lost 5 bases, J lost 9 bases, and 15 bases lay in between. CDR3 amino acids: CASSLSPSGTQYF. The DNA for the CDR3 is TGTGCCAGTAGTCTCTCCCCATCCGGCACGCAGTATTTT.

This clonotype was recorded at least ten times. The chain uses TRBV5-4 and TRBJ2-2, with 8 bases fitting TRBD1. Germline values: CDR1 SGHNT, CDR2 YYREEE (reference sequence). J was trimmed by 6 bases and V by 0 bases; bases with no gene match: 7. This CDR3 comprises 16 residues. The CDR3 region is CASSLEQGAPSGELFF. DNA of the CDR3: TGTGCCAGCAGCTTGGAGCAGGGGGCGCCGTCCGGGGAGCTGTTTTTT. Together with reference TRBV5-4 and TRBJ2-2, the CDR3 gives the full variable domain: ETGVTQSPTHLIKTRGQQVTLRCSSQSGHNTVSWYQQALGQGPQFIFQYYREEENGRGNFPPRFSGLQFPNYSSELNVNALELDDSALYLCASSLEQGAPSGELFFGEGSRLTVL.

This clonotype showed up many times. CDR3 sequence: CASSSRGGTDTQYF. The CDR3 nucleotides read TGTGCCAGTAGTTCCAGGGGAGGAACAGATACGCAGTATTTT. The chain recombines TRBV19 with TRBJ2-3; D is tentatively TRBD1 or TRBD2 (6 bases each). V lost 5 bases, J lost 3 bases, and 12 bases lay in between. Germline V gene data show CDR1 as LNHDA and CDR2 as SQIVND (reference sequence). This CDR3 contains 14 residues.

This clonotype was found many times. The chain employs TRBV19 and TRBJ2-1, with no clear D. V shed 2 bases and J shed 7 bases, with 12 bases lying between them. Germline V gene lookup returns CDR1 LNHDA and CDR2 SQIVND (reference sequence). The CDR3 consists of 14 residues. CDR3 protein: CASSILGIENEQFF. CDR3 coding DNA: TGTGCCAGTAGTATATTAGGTATCGAGAATGAGCAGTTCTTC.

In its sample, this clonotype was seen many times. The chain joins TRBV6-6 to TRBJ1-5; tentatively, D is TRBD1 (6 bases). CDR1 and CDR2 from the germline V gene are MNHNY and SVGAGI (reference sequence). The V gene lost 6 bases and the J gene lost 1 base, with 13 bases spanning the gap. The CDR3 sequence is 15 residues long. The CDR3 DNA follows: TGTGCCAGCAGGTACGGGGGGCACAGCAATCAGCCCCAGCATTTT. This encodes CASRYGGHSNQPQHF.

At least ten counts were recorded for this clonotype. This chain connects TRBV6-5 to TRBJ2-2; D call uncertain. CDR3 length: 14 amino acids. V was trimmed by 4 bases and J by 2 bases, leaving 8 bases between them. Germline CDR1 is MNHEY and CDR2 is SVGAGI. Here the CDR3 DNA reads TGTGCCAGCAGTTTTGGCAGAAACACCGGGGAGCTGTTTTTT. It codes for CASSFGRNTGELFF.

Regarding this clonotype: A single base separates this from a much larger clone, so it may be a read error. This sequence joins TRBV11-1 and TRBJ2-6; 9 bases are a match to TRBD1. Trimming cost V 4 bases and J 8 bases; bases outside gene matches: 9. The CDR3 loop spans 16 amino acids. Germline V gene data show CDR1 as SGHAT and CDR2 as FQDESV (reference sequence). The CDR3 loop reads CASSSSGTGRPNVLTF. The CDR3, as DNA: TGTGCCAGCAGCTCATCCGGGACAGGGAGGCCCAACGTCCTGACTTTC. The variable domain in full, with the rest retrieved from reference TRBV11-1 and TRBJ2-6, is EAEVAQSPRYKITEKSQAVAFWCDPISGHATLYWYRQILGQGPELLVQFQDESVVDDSQLPKDRFSAERLKGVDSTLKIQPAELGDSAMYLCASSSSGTGRPNVLTFGAGSRLTVL.

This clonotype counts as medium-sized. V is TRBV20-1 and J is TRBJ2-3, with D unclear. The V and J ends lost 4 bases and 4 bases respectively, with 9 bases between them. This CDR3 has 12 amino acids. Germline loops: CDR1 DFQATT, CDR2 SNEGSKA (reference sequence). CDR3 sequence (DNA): TGCAGTGCTACCCCCCCGGCAGATACGCAGTATTTT. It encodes CSATPPADTQYF.

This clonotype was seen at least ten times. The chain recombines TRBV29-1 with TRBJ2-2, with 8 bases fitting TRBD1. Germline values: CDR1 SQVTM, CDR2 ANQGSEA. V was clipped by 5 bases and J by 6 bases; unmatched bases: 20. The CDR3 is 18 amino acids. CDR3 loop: CSVRDRQLSWTSAGELFF. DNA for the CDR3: TGCAGCGTTCGGGACAGGCAACTTTCTTGGACGAGCGCCGGGGAGCTGTTTTTT.

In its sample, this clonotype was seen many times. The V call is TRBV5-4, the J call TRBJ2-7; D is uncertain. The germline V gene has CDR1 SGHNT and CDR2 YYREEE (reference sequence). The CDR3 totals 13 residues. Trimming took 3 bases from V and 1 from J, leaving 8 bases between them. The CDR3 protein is CASSSTASYEQYF. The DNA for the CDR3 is TGTGCCAGCAGCTCAACTGCTTCCTACGAGCAGTACTTC. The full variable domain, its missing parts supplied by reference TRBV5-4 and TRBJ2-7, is ETGVTQSPTHLIKTRGQQVTLRCSSQSGHNTVSWYQQALGQGPQFIFQYYREEENGRGNFPPRFSGLQFPNYSSELNVNALELDDSALYLCASSSTASYEQYFGPGTRLTVT.

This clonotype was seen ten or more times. CDR3 DNA sequence: TGTGCCAGCAGCCCCACCGGGAGGGCAAGTGAGCAGTTCTTC. Amino acids: CASSPTGRASEQFF. This chain connects TRBV7-3 to TRBJ2-1; 8 bases are shared with TRBD2. The trim removed 5 bases at V and 9 bases at J, leaving 9 bases unmatched. Germline V CDR1 and CDR2: SGHTA, FQGTGA. The CDR3 loop spans 14 amino acids.

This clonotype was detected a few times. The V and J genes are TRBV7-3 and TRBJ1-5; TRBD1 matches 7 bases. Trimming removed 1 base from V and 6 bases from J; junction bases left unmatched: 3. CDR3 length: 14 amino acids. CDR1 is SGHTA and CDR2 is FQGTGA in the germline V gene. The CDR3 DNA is TGTGCCAGCAGCTTAAGGACAGGCGCTCAGCCCCAGCATTTT. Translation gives CASSLRTGAQPQHF.

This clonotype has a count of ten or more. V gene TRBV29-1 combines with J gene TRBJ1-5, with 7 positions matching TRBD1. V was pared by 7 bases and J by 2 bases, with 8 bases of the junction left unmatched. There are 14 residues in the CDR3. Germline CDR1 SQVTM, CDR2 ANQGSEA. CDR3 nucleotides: TGCAGCGCCCAGGCAGGGGGTCGCAATCAGCCCCAGCATTTT. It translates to CSAQAGGRNQPQHF.

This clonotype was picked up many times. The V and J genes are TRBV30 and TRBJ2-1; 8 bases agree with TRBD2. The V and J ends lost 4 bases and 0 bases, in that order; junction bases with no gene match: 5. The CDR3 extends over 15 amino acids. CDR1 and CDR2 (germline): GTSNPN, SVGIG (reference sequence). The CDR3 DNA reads TGTGCCTGGACCTCCGGGACTAGCTCCTACAATGAGCAGTTCTTC. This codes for CAWTSGTSSYNEQFF.

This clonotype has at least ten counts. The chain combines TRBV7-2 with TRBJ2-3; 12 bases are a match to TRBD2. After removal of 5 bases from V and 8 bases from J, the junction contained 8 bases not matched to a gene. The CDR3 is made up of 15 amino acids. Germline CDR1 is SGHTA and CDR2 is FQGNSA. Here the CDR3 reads CASSPTSGSVVTQYF. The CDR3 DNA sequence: TGTGCCAGCAGCCCGACTAGCGGGAGTGTTGTTACGCAGTATTTT. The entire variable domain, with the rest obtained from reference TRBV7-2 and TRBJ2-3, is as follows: GAGVSQSPSNKVTEKGKDVELRCDPISGHTALYWYRQSLGQGLEFLIYFQGNSAPDKSGLPSDRFSAERTGGSVSTLTIQRTQQEDSAVYLCASSPTSGSVVTQYFGPGTRLTVL.

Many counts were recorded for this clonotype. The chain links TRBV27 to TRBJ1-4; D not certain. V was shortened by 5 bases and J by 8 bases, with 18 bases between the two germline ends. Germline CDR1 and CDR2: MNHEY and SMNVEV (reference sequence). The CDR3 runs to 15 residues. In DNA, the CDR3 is TGTGCCAGCAGTCCTAGGCGACTCGTGGGCGAAAAACTGTTTTTT. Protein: CASSPRRLVGEKLFF. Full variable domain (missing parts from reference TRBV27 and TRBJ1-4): EAQVTQNPRYLITVTGKKLTVTCSQNMNHEYMSWYRQDPGLGLRQIYYSMNVEVTDKGDVPEGYKVSRKEKRNFPLILESPSPNQTSLYFCASSPRRLVGEKLFFGSGTQLSVL.

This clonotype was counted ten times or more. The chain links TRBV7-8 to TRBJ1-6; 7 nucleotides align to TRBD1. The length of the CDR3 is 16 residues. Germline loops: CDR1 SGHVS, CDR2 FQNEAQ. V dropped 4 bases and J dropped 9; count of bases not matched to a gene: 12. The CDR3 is CASSSTSGTVPSPLHF. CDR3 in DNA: TGTGCCAGCAGCTCGACTTCCGGGACAGTACCTTCACCCCTCCACTTT.

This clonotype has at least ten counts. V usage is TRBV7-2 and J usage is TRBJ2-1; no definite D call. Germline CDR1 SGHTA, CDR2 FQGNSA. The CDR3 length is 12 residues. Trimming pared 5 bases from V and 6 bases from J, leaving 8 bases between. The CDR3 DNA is TGTGCCAGCAGCCCCACCCTCAATGAGCAGTTCTTC. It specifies CASSPTLNEQFF.